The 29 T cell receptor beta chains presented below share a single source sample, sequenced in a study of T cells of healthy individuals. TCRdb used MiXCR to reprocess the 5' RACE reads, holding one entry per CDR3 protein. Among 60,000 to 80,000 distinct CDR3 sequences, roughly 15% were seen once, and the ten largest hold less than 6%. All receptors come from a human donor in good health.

The CDR3 is CASSLVASTGELFF. The DNA for the CDR3 is TGTGCCAGCAGTTTAGTAGCGAGCACCGGGGAGCTGTTTTTT. V is TRBV12-3 or TRBV12-4 and J is TRBJ2-2; TRBD2 is a possible D gene (5 bases). The CDR3 sequence is 14 residues long. V lost 1 base and J lost 4, with 7 bases in between.

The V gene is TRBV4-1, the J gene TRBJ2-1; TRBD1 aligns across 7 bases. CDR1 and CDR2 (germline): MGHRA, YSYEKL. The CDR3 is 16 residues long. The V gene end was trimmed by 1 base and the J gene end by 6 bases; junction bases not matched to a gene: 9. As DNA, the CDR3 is TGCGCCAGCAGCCAAGGGCTGGGACAGAGGCCCAATGAGCAGTTCTTC. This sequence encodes CASSQGLGQRPNEQFF.

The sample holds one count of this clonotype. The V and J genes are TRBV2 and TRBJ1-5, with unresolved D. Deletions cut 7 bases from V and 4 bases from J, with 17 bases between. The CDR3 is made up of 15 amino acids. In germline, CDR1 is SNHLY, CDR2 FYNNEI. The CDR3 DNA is TGTGCCAGCACCGGGTTCCGGGCGGGTAATCAGCCCCAGCATTTT. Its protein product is CASTGFRAGNQPQHF. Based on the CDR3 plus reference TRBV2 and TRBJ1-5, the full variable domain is EPEVTQTPSHQVTQMGQEVILRCVPISNHLYFYWYRQILGQKVEFLVSFYNNEISEKSEIFDDQFSVERPDGSNFTLKIRSTKLEDSAMYFCASTGFRAGNQPQHFGDGTRLSIL.

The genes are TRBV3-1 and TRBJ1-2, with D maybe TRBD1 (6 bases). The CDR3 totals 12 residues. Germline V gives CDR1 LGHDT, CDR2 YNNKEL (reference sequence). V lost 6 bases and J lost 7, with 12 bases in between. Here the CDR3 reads CASSPGHLGYTF. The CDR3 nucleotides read TGTGCCAGCAGTCCGGGACACCTTGGCTACACCTTC.

The CDR3 reads CASSSQGGTVEQYF. In DNA, the CDR3 is TGTGCCAGCAGCTCCCAGGGGGGTACGGTCGAGCAGTACTTC. The chain recombines TRBV7-2 with TRBJ2-7, with D tentatively TRBD1 (7 bases). This CDR3 region has 14 residues. The V gene's germline CDR1 is SGHTA and CDR2 FQGNSA. V shed 4 bases and J shed 6 bases, with 16 bases lying between them.

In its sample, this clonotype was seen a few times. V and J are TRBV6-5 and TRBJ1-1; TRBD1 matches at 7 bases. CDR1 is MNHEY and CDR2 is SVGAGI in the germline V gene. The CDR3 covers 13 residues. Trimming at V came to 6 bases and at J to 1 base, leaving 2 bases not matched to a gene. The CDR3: CASRGTANTEAFF. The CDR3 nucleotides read TGTGCCAGCAGAGGGACAGCGAACACTGAAGCTTTCTTT.

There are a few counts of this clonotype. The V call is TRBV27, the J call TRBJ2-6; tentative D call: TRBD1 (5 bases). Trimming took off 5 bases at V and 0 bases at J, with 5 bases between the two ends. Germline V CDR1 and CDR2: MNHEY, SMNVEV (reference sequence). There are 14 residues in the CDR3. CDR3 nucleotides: TGTGCCAGCAGTAGGGGCTCTGGGGCCAACGTCCTGACTTTC. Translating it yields CASSRGSGANVLTF.

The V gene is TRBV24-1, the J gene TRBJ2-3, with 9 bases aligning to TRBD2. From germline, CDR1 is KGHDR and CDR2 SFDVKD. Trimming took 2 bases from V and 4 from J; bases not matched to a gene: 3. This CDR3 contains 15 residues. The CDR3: CATSDSAGGPDTQYF. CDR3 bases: TGTGCCACCAGTGATTCGGCGGGGGGGCCAGATACGCAGTATTTT.

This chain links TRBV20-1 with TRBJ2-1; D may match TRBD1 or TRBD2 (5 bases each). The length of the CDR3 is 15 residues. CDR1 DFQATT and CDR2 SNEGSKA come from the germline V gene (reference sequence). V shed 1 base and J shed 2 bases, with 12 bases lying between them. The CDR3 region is CSARAGGRPYNEQFF. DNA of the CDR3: TGCAGTGCTAGAGCTGGGGGTCGTCCCTACAATGAGCAGTTCTTC.

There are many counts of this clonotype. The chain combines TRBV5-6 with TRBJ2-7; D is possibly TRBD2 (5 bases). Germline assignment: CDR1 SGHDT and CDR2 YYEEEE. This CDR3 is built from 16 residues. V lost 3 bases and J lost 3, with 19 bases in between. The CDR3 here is CASSWGSLEGNYEQYF. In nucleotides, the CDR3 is TGTGCCAGCAGCTGGGGTTCACTAGAAGGTAACTACGAGCAGTACTTC.

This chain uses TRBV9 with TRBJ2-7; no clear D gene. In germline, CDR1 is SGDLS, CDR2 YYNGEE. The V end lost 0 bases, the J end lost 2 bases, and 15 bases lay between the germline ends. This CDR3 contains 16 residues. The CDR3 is CASSVVPDTRTYEQYF. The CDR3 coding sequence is TGTGCCAGCAGCGTAGTACCTGACACCAGAACCTACGAGCAGTACTTC.

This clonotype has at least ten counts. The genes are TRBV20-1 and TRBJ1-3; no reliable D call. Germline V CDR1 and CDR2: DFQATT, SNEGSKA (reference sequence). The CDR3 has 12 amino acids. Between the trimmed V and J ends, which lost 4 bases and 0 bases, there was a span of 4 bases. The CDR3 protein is CSATLSGNTIYF. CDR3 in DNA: TGCAGTGCTACTCTCTCTGGAAACACCATATATTTT.

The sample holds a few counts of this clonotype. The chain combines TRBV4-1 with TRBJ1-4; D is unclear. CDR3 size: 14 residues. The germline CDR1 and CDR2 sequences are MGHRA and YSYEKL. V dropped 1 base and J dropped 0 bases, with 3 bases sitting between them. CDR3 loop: CASSQVATNEKLFF. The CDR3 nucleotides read TGCGCCAGCAGCCAAGTTGCAACTAATGAAAAACTGTTTTTT.

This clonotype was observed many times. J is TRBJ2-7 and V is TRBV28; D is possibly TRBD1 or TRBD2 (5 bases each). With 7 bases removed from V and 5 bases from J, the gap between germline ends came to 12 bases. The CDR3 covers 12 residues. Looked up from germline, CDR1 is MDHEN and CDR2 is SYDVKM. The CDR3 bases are TGTGCCAGCACCCCCCGAGGGGACGAGCAGTACTTC. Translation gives CASTPRGDEQYF.

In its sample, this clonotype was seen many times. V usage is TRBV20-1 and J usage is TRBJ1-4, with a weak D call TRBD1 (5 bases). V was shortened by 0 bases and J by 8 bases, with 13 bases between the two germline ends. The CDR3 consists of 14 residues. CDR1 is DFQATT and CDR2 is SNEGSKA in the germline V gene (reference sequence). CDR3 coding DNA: TGCAGTGCTAGAGACGGAAGGGGATCGGAAAAACTGTTTTTT. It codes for CSARDGRGSEKLFF.

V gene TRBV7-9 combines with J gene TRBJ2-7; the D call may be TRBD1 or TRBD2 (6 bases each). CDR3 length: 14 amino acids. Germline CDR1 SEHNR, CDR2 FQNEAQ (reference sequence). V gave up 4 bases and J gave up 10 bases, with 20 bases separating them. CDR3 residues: CASSSPARGVSQYF. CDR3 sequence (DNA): TGTGCCAGCAGCTCCCCAGCTAGGGGGGTAAGCCAGTACTTC.

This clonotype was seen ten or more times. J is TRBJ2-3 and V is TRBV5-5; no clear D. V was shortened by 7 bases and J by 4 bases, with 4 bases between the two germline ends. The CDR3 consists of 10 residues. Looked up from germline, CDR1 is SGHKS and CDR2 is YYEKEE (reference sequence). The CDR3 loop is CASRADTQYF. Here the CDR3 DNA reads TGTGCCAGCCGCGCAGATACGCAGTATTTT. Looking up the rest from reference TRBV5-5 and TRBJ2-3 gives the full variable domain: DAGVTQSPTHLIKTRGQQVTLRCSPISGHKSVSWYQQVLGQGPQFIFQYYEKEERGRGNFPDRFSARQFPNYSSELNVNALLLGDSALYLCASRADTQYFGPGTRLTVL.

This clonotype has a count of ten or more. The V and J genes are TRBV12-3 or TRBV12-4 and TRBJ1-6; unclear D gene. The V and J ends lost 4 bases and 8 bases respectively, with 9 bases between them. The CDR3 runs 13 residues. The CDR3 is CASSSYGYSPLHF. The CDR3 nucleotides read TGTGCCAGCAGTTCTTACGGCTATTCACCCCTCCACTTT.

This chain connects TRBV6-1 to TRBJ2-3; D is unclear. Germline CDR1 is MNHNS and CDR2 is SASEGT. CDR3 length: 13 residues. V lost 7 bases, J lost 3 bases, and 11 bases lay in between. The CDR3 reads CASNPGQTDTQYF. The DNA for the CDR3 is TGTGCCAGCAATCCGGGCCAGACAGATACGCAGTATTTT.

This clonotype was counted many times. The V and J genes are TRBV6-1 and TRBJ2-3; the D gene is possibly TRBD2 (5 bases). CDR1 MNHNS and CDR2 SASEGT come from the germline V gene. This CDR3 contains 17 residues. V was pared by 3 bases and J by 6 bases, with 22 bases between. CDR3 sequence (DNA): TGTGCCAGCAGTGACGTATTTACCGGGGAGTTTGACGATACGCAGTATTTT. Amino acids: CASSDVFTGEFDDTQYF.

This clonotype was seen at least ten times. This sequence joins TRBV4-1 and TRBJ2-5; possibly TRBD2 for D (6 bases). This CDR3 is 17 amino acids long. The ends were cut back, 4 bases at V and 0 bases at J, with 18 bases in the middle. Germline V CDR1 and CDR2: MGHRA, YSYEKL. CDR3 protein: CASSPLWTGTDQETQYF. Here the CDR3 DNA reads TGCGCCAGCAGCCCCCTTTGGACTGGGACTGACCAAGAGACCCAGTACTTC.

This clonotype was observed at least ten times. The CDR3 DNA reads TGTGCCACCAGCAGCGGATTGGGGGGAAACGAGCAGTACTTC. Translating gives CATSSGLGGNEQYF. The rearrangement uses TRBV15 and TRBJ2-7; a possible D gene is TRBD2 (6 bases). This CDR3 has 14 amino acids. Germline lookup yields CDR1 LNHNV and CDR2 YYDKDF (reference sequence). V was trimmed by 3 bases and J by 5 bases, leaving 14 bases between them.

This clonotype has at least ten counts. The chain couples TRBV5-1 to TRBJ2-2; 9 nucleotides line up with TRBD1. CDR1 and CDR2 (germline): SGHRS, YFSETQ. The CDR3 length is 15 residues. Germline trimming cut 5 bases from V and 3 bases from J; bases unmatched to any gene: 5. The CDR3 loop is CASRQGAGDTGELFF. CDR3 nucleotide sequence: TGCGCCAGCAGACAGGGGGCAGGAGACACCGGGGAGCTGTTTTTT.

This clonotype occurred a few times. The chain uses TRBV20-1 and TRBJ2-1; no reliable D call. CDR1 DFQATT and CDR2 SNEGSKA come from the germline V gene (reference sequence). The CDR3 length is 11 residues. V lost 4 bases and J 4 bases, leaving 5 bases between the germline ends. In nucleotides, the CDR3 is TGCAGTGCTAAAGATTACAATGAGCAGTTCTTC. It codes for CSAKDYNEQFF.

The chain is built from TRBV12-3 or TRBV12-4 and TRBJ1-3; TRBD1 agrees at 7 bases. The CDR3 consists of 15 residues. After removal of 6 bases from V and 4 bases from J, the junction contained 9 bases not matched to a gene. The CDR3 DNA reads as TGTGCCAGCAGCCCGACAGGGACGAGGGGAAACACCATATATTTT. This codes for CASSPTGTRGNTIYF.

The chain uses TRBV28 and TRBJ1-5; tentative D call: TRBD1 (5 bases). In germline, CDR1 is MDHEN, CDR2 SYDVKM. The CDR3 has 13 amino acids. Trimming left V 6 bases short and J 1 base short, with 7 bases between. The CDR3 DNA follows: TGTGCCAGCAGGGGGGGGAGCAATCAGCCCCAGCATTTT. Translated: CASRGGSNQPQHF.

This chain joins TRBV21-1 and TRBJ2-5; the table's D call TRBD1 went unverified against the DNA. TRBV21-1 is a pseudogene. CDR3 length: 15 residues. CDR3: CASSNYGGRGETQYF. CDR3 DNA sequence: TGTGCCAGCAGCAACTACGGCGGGAGAGGGGAGACCCAGTACTTC.

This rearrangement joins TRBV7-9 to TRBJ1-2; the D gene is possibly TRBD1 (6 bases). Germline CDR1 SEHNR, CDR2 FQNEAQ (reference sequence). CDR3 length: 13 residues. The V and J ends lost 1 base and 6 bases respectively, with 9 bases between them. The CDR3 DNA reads TGTGCCAGCAGCTTAGTGAACAGGGATGGCTACACCTTC. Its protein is CASSLVNRDGYTF.

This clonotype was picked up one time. The DNA for the CDR3 is TGTGCCAGCAGTGTTTCCCCTAATGAAGCTTTCTTT. Translation gives CASSVSPNEAFF. The rearrangement joins TRBV12-3 or TRBV12-4 to TRBJ1-1; D is uncertain. The V gene lost 5 bases and the J gene lost 7 bases, with 11 bases spanning the gap. The CDR3 is 12 amino acids.